Shown below are 29 T cell receptor beta chains from a single sample sequenced in a study of CD8+ T cells in alopecia areata. Sequencing used cDNA as its template, made by extracting RNA and reverse transcribing it. Only in-frame clones appear in the TCRdb table, and some are missing; sequencing was by immunoSEQ multiplex PCR. The sample yields 150,000 to 200,000 clones, 60% seen once. Treatment here: oral pan-JAK inhibitor, 5-10 mg twice daily. Here the sequenced sample was CD4+ T cells sorted from blood, taken at week 24, from a patient treated with tofacitinib. Receptors were obtained from a human donor with alopecia areata.

The chain recombines TRBV27 with TRBJ2-2; the match to TRBD1 covers 8 bases. The CDR3 consists of 16 residues. J lost 3 bases, V lost 5 bases, and 8 bases had no gene match. In germline, CDR1 is MNHEY, CDR2 SMNVEV (reference sequence). Here the CDR3 reads CASSGDRGRDTGELFF. The CDR3 bases are TGTGCCAGCAGTGGCGACAGGGGCCGGGACACCGGGGAGCTGTTTTTT.

The V and J genes are TRBV6-1 and TRBJ1-2; D is undetermined. V lost 4 bases, J lost 0 bases, and 9 bases lay in between. Germline V gives CDR1 MNHNS, CDR2 SASEGT. CDR3 size: 14 residues. Written as DNA, the CDR3 is TGTGCCAGCAGTGGGTCCTTAGCTAACTATGGCTACACCTTC. The encoded protein is CASSGSLANYGYTF.

V and J are TRBV30 and TRBJ1-2; 10 bases fit TRBD1. From germline, CDR1 is GTSNPN and CDR2 SVGIG (reference sequence). After removal of 2 bases from V and 7 bases from J, the junction contained 7 bases not matched to a gene. CDR3 length equals 14 residues. CDR3 DNA sequence: TGTGCCTGGAGTCCGGGACAGGGGAGAGGTGGCTACACCTTC. This gives the protein CAWSPGQGRGGYTF.

The genes are TRBV9 and TRBJ2-1; 8 bases line up with TRBD2. The germline V gene encodes CDR1 SGDLS and CDR2 YYNGEE. Losses at the gene ends were 0 bases for V and 5 bases for J; bases not matched to a gene: 4. The length of the CDR3 is 15 residues. CDR3 nucleotide sequence: TGTGCCAGCAGCGTAGGCGTAGCGGGGAACAATGAGCAGTTCTTC. Protein sequence: CASSVGVAGNNEQFF.

This sequence joins TRBV19 and TRBJ1-1; no clear D gene. Trimming took off 5 bases at V and 4 bases at J, with 14 bases between the two ends. In germline, CDR1 is LNHDA, CDR2 SQIVND (reference sequence). This CDR3 is 14 amino acids long. The CDR3: CASSSRLVGTEAFF. The CDR3 DNA follows: TGTGCCAGTAGTTCTAGACTGGTGGGCACTGAAGCTTTCTTT.

This rearrangement joins TRBV15 to TRBJ2-1; D gene uncertain. The V and J ends lost 4 bases and 7 bases respectively, with 17 bases between them. Germline V lookup: CDR1 LNHNV, CDR2 YYDKDF (reference sequence). CDR3 length equals 15 residues. CDR3 residues: CATSISGPARNEQFF. The CDR3 region has the DNA TGTGCCACCAGCATCTCGGGCCCGGCGAGGAATGAGCAGTTCTTC.

With respect to this clone: A read error may account for a junction end that differs from germline. V and J are TRBV7-9 and TRBJ1-2, with a weak D call TRBD1 (6 bases). Germline V gives CDR1 SEHNR, CDR2 FQNEAQ (reference sequence). The CDR3 extends over 12 amino acids. The CDR3 protein is CASSFRTTGLLF. CDR3 DNA: TGTGCCAGCAGCTTCCGTACAACAGGGCTCCTCTTC.

The rearrangement uses TRBV7-2 and TRBJ2-1, with TRBD1 matching over 7 bases. V gave up 2 bases and J gave up 7 bases; unmatched junction bases: 5. The CDR3 has 14 residues. CDR1 is SGHTA, CDR2 FQGNSA, per germline. The CDR3 reads CASSLSAGGNEQFF. The CDR3 DNA reads as TGTGCCAGCAGCTTATCGGCAGGGGGAAATGAGCAGTTCTTC.

The CDR3 here is CATGHPLELFF. The CDR3 DNA sequence: TGTGCCACCGGACACCCTCTCGAACTGTTTTTT. The gene calls are TRBV19 and TRBJ1-4, with a possible D match to TRBD1 (5 bases). From germline, CDR1 is LNHDA and CDR2 SQIVND (reference sequence). V was pared by 10 bases and J by 12 bases, with 15 bases between. CDR3 length: 11 amino acids. Filled out from reference TRBV19 and TRBJ1-4, the complete variable domain reads DGGITQSPKYLFRKEGQNVTLSCEQNLNHDAMYWYRQDPGQGLRLIYYSQIVNDFQKGDIAEGYSVSREKKESFPLTVTSAQKNPTAFYLCATGHPLELFFGSGTQLSVL.

The rearrangement joins TRBV6-6 to TRBJ1-2, with 7 bases identical to TRBD1. Germline lookup yields CDR1 MNHNY and CDR2 SVGAGI (reference sequence). The CDR3 loop spans 15 amino acids. The ends lost 6 bases at V and 5 bases at J; junction bases unmatched: 12. The CDR3 DNA is TGTGCCAGCAGCGTCCTTGGGACAGACCCTTATGGCTACACCTTC. Amino acids: CASSVLGTDPYGYTF.

To note about this clone: Just one base apart from a much larger clone, this may be a read error. The chain couples TRBV7-6 to TRBJ2-5, with TRBD2 matching 8 bases. V lost 2 bases to trimming and J lost 5 bases; unmatched junction nucleotides: 1. This CDR3 comprises 13 residues. Germline CDR1 reads SGHVS; CDR2 reads FNYEAQ. CDR3 sequence reads: CASSLTGGETQYF. The DNA of the CDR3 is TGTGCCAGCAGCTTAACGGGGGGGGAGACCCAGTACTTC.

In DNA, the CDR3 is TGTGCCAGCAGCTTACAGCGGGATACGCAGTATTTT. The encoded protein is CASSLQRDTQYF. The chain combines TRBV7-2 with TRBJ2-3, with D perhaps matching TRBD2 (5 bases). This CDR3 has 12 amino acids. The ends were cut back, 2 bases at V and 6 bases at J, with 6 bases in the middle. Germline V gene data show CDR1 as SGHTA and CDR2 as FQGNSA. Full variable domain (rest looked up from reference TRBV7-2 and TRBJ2-3): GAGVSQSPSNKVTEKGKDVELRCDPISGHTALYWYRQSLGQGLEFLIYFQGNSAPDKSGLPSDRFSAERTGGSVSTLTIQRTQQEDSAVYLCASSLQRDTQYFGPGTRLTVL.

The chain links TRBV7-6 to TRBJ2-1; D is unclear. Germline V lookup: CDR1 SGHVS, CDR2 FNYEAQ. The CDR3 spans 17 residues. Trimming removed 1 base at V and 0 bases at J, with 13 bases between. The chain's CDR3 is CASSLVGGVGSYNEQFF. CDR3 coding DNA: TGTGCCAGCAGCTTAGTCGGTGGAGTGGGCTCCTACAATGAGCAGTTCTTC. The whole variable domain, remainder taken from reference TRBV7-6 and TRBJ2-1, is GAGVSQSPRYKVTKRGQDVALRCDPISGHVSLYWYRQALGQGPEFLTYFNYEAQQDKSGLPNDRFSAERPEGSISTLTIQRTEQRDSAMYRCASSLVGGVGSYNEQFFGPGTRLTVL.

The chain employs TRBV29-1 and TRBJ2-3, with 10 bases lining up with TRBD1. CDR1 is SQVTM and CDR2 is ANQGSEA in the germline V gene. The CDR3 length is 17 residues. CDR3 residues: CTYQGQGSSGGVDTQYF. The CDR3 DNA is TGCACCTATCAGGGACAGGGGTCGAGCGGAGGGGTAGATACGCAGTATTTT.

This rearrangement joins TRBV7-2 to TRBJ2-3, with 7 bases that match TRBD2. This CDR3 is built from 15 residues. Germline V gene lookup returns CDR1 SGHTA and CDR2 FQGNSA. The V and J ends lost 4 bases and 3 bases, in that order; junction bases with no gene match: 7. CDR3 residues: CASSSAGYGTDTQYF. CDR3 DNA: TGTGCCAGCAGCTCAGCGGGGTATGGGACAGATACGCAGTATTTT. Together with reference TRBV7-2 and TRBJ2-3, the CDR3 gives the full variable domain: GAGVSQSPSNKVTEKGKDVELRCDPISGHTALYWYRQSLGQGLEFLIYFQGNSAPDKSGLPSDRFSAERTGGSVSTLTIQRTQQEDSAVYLCASSSAGYGTDTQYFGPGTRLTVL.

The V gene is TRBV4-1, the J gene TRBJ1-1; TRBD1 is a possible D gene (6 bases). Germline V CDR1 and CDR2: MGHRA, YSYEKL. CDR3 length: 13 residues. Trimming took off 7 bases at V and 4 bases at J, with 13 bases between the two ends. Written as DNA, the CDR3 is TGCGCCAGCATGGGGCAGGGGAGCACTGAAGCTTTCTTT. It specifies CASMGQGSTEAFF.

The rearrangement uses TRBV2 and TRBJ1-2; 9 nucleotides align to TRBD1. The trim removed 8 bases at V and 4 bases at J, leaving 5 bases unmatched. The CDR3 loop spans 13 amino acids. Germline lookup yields CDR1 SNHLY and CDR2 FYNNEI. The CDR3 DNA reads as TGTGCCAGCGGACAGGGGATGAGCTATGGCTACACCTTC. This gives the protein CASGQGMSYGYTF.

This chain connects TRBV6-5 to TRBJ1-1; possible D gene TRBD1, 5 bases. The V gene lost 2 bases and the J gene lost 7 bases, with 11 bases spanning the gap. The germline CDR1 and CDR2 sequences are MNHEY and SVGAGI. This CDR3 is 13 amino acids long. The CDR3 reads CASSYVRGSEAFF. The CDR3 DNA follows: TGTGCCAGCAGTTACGTCCGGGGGAGTGAAGCTTTCTTT.

V and J are TRBV29-1 and TRBJ2-1, with TRBD2 identical over 13 bases. Germline-derived CDR1 and CDR2 are SQVTM and ANQGSEA. This CDR3 region has 14 residues. V was clipped by 6 bases and J by 8 bases; unmatched bases: 7. As DNA, the CDR3 is TGCAGCGTAGAAACTAGCGGGGGGGCCGATGAGCAGTTCTTC. Translating gives CSVETSGGADEQFF.

The chain links TRBV29-1 to TRBJ1-5; tentatively, D is TRBD1 (6 bases). V lost 4 bases and J 3 bases, leaving 13 bases between the germline ends. The CDR3 totals 14 residues. CDR1 SQVTM and CDR2 ANQGSEA come from the germline V gene. The DNA of the CDR3 is TGCAGCGTTGCCACAGGGTTGAACAATCAGCCCCAGCATTTT. It specifies CSVATGLNNQPQHF.

This chain links TRBV30 with TRBJ2-1; no firm D call. Germline V gene sequence: CDR1 GTSNPN, CDR2 SVGIG (reference sequence). V was clipped by 1 base and J by 9 bases, with 10 bases between them. The CDR3 covers 12 residues. The CDR3 DNA sequence: TGTGCCTGGAGTGCCTCCGACGGTGAGCAGTTCTTC. This gives the protein CAWSASDGEQFF.

This clone has a handful of counts. The chain carries TRBV14 and TRBJ1-1; no clear D. The CDR3 sequence is 13 residues long. Germline V gene lookup returns CDR1 SGHDN and CDR2 FVKESK. V lost 1 base to trimming and J lost 1 base, with 4 bases between them. CDR3 in DNA: TGTGCCAGCAGCCAAGGACGGAACACTGAAGCTTTCTTT. This translates into CASSQGRNTEAFF.

The V and J genes are TRBV7-3 and TRBJ1-6; D remains ambiguous. Germline CDR1 is SGHTA and CDR2 is FQGTGA. The CDR3 runs to 12 residues. V lost 5 bases and J 13 bases, leaving 12 bases between the germline ends. CDR3 bases: TGTGCCAGCAGCCTAGATAATGGTCCCCTCCACTTT. It specifies CASSLDNGPLHF.

In its sample, this clone was seen once. The chain carries TRBV29-1 and TRBJ2-3, with 9 nucleotides matching TRBD2. The CDR3 covers 14 residues. The germline gives CDR1 SQVTM, CDR2 ANQGSEA. V lost 4 bases, J lost 2 bases, and 4 bases stayed unmatched. CDR3 sequence reads: CSVGLAVTTDTQYF. The CDR3 coding sequence is TGCAGCGTTGGACTAGCGGTGACCACAGATACGCAGTATTTT.

This sequence joins TRBV2 and TRBJ2-3; D unclear. The length of the CDR3 is 13 residues. Germline CDR1 and CDR2: SNHLY and FYNNEI. The ends were cut back, 8 bases at V and 6 bases at J, with 15 bases in the middle. The DNA for the CDR3 is TGTGCCAGCGGCGTGGAAATGGATGATACGCAGTATTTT. This encodes CASGVEMDDTQYF.

The chain has TRBV19 and TRBJ2-1; 10 bases agree with TRBD1. Germline CDR1 LNHDA, CDR2 SQIVND (reference sequence). The trim removed 4 bases at V and 12 bases at J, leaving 12 bases unmatched. The CDR3 contains 15 residues. In nucleotides, the CDR3 is TGTGCCAGTAGTACCCCGGACAGGGGGTATTTTCGGCAGTTCTTC. It codes for CASSTPDRGYFRQFF.

The rearrangement uses TRBV5-1 and TRBJ2-5; 7 bases fit TRBD1. Germline values: CDR1 SGHRS, CDR2 YFSETQ. CDR3 length: 11 amino acids. J was trimmed by 11 bases and V by 3 bases; bases with no gene match: 4. For the CDR3, the DNA is TGCGCCAGCAGCTCCGGGACAGCTCAGTACTTC. Protein sequence: CASSSGTAQYF.

This clone was seen only once. The chain carries TRBV9 and TRBJ1-1; D uncertain. V dropped 2 bases and J dropped 0 bases, with 11 bases sitting between them. CDR3 length equals 15 residues. CDR1 and CDR2 (germline): SGDLS, YYNGEE. The DNA of the CDR3 is TGTGCCAGCAGCGTCGCCACAACCATGAACACTGAAGCTTTCTTT. It codes for CASSVATTMNTEAFF.

The chain combines TRBV30 with TRBJ2-1, with 7 bases identical to TRBD1. Germline V lookup: CDR1 GTSNPN, CDR2 SVGIG (reference sequence). The CDR3 runs 14 residues. The ends lost 5 bases at V and 11 bases at J; junction bases unmatched: 15. The CDR3 DNA sequence: TGTGCCTGGTCCCCGGGACAGACGACCGGGAAGCAGTTCTTC. It codes for CAWSPGQTTGKQFF. The full variable domain, in which reference TRBV30 and TRBJ2-1 provide the parts outside the CDR3, is SQTIHQWPATLVQPVGSPLSLECTVEGTSNPNLYWYRQAAGRGLQLLFYSVGIGQISSEVPQNLSASRPQDRQFILSSKKLLLSDSGFYLCAWSPGQTTGKQFFGPGTRLTVL.